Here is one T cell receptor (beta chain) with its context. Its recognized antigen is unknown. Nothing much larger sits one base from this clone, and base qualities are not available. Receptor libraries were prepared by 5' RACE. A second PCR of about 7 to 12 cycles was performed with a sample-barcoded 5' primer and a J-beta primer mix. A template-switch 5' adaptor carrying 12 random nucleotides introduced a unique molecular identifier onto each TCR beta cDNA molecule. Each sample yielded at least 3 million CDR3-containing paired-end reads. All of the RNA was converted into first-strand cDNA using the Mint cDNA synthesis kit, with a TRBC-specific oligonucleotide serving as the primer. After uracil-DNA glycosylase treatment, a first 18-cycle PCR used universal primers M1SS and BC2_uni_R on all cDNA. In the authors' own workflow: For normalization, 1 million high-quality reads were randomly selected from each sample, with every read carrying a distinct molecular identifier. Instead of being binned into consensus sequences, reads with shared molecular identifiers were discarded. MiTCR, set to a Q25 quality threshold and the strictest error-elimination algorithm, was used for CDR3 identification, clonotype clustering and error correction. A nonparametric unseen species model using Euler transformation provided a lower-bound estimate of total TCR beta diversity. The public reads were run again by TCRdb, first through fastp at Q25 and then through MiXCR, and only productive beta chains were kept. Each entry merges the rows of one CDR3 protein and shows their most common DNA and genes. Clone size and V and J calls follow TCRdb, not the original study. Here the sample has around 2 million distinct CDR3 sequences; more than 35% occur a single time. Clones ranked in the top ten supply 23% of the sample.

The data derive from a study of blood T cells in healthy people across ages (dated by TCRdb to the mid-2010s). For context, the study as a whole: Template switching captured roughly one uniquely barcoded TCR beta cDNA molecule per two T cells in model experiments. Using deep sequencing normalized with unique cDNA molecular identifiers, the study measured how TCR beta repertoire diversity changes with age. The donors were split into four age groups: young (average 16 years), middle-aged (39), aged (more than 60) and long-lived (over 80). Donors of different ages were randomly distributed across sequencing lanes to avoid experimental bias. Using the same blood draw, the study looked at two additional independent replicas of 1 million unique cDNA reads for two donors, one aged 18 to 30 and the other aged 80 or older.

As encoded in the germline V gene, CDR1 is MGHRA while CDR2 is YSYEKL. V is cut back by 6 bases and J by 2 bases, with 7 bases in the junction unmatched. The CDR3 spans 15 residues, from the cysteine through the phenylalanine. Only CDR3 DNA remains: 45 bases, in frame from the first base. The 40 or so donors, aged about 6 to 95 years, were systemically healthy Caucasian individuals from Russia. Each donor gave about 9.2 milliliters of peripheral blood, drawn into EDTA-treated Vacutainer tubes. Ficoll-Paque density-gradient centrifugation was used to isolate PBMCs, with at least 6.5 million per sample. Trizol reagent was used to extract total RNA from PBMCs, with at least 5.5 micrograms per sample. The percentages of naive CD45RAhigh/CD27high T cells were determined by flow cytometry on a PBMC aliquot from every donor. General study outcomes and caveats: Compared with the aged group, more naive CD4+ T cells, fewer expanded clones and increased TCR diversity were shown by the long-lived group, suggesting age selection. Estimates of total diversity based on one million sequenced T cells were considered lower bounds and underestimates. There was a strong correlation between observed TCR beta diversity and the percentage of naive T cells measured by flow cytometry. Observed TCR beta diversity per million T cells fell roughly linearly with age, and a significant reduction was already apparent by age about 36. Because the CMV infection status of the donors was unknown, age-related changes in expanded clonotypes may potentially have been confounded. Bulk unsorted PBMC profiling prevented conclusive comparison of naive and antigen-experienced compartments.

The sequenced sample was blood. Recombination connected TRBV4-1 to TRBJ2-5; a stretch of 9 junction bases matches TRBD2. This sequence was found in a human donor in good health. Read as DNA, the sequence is TGCGCCAGCAGACGTAGCGGGGGCACACAAGAGACCCAGTACTTC. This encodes CASRRSGGTQETQYF.